This T cell receptor beta chain was sequenced during a study of identical twins. Healthy Caucasians, and only they, were the donors. This clonotype was recorded a few times. The CDR3 consists of 14 residues. V lost 1 base and J 5 bases, leaving 12 bases between the germline ends. Germline CDR1 is SGHTA and CDR2 is FQGNSA. A template switching step contributed a universal primer site, while unique molecular identifiers were present in the cDNA. Via MiXCR, TCRdb re-called the 5' RACE reads, giving one row per CDR3 protein. The sample comprises roughly 750,000 distinct CDR3 sequences, 21% of which are singletons, and roughly 4% rests with the top ten. Another study also made use of these data, one on T cells expressing NK-cell markers. That paper adds: Dominant NKG2C+ clonotype frequencies of about 1.0-8% of CD8+ T cells were measured in over 5 donors. It is unclear if expanded NKG2C-expressing clones target HCMV antigens.

The sequenced material came from PBMCs. This sequence was found in a woman between 18 and 29 years old in good health. The rearrangement joins TRBV7-2 to TRBJ2-7; D call uncertain. CDR3 DNA: TGTGCCAGCAGCTTAGAGCCGGGTTCAAACGAGCAGTACTTC. It encodes CASSLEPGSNEQYF.